This T cell receptor beta chain is drawn from a study of TIL therapy for anti-PD-1-resistant metastatic lung cancer. Study as a whole: A handful of tumors were EGFR-mutant and two were ALK-rearranged.

This was the immunoSEQ v3 assay. Profiling relied on immunoSEQ multiplex PCR, and the TCRdb table lists in-frame clones only, not all of them. The sample records approximately 10,000 clones, 80% being singletons. The CDR3 has 15 residues. CDR1 and CDR2 (germline): SGHTA, FQGNSA. The ends lost 5 bases at V and 7 bases at J; junction bases unmatched: 8. This clone occurred once. The time point is: pre-treatment sample, taken before nivolumab and TIL therapy. The sample was blood, taken at baseline. The V call is TRBV7-2, the J call TRBJ2-3; 11 nucleotides match TRBD2. This clonotype was sampled from a person aged 25-80 years with non-small cell lung cancer. For the CDR3, the DNA is TGTGCCAGCAGCACTTTTTTAGCGGGAGGGAATACGCAGTATTTT. It yields the protein CASSTFLAGGNTQYF.